This entry concerns a single T cell receptor beta chain. Its antigen is unidentified. Each of TCRalpha and TCRbeta cDNA went through two nested PCRs, lasting 16 and 9 cycles. From the 5' RACE reads, TCRdb lists one entry per CDR3 protein and no DNA. Seen in this sample are over 150,000 distinct CDR3 sequences; the ten most common clones hold about 2.7%. This CDR3 contains 14 residues. Germline V gives CDR1 SGHTA, CDR2 FQGNSA. This entry is derived from a study of monozygotic twins with inflammatory bowel disease. Study results and caveats: IBD patients shared fewer clonotypes with other individuals than healthy twins, especially patients with disease activity signs.

What was sequenced was blood. This TCR was recovered from a human donor with ulcerative colitis or Crohn's disease, or a healthy co-twin of an affected twin (not recorded which). This sequence joins TRBV7-2 and TRBJ2-3. CDR3 in amino acids: CASSLMASGDTQYF.